This entry lists 15 T cell receptor beta chains sequenced from one sample in a study of T cell changes during pregnancy in multiple sclerosis. Method: immunoSEQ multiplex PCR; TCRdb's copy keeps in-frame clones and lacks some. The sample lists more than 80,000 clones; over 90% were seen once. The input for sequencing was peripheral blood, taken in the second trimester of pregnancy. These receptors came from a female donor with multiple sclerosis, enrolled in a pregnancy study.

This clone has a single count. The chain joins TRBV27 to TRBJ2-7; 10 nucleotides agree with TRBD1. The germline gives CDR1 MNHEY, CDR2 SMNVEV (reference sequence). The junction had 4 bases not matched to a gene; V was cut back by 5 bases and J by 3 bases. CDR3 size: 14 residues. The CDR3 nucleotides read TGTGCCAGCAGTCCGAGGACAGGGGGCTACGAGCAGTACTTC. It codes for CASSPRTGGYEQYF.

The genes are TRBV7-6 and TRBJ2-5, with D unresolved. Germline CDR1 reads SGHVS; CDR2 reads FNYEAQ. Trimming pared 6 bases from V and 5 bases from J, leaving 16 bases between. This CDR3 comprises 14 residues. In DNA form, the CDR3 reads TGTGCCAGCAGTTCCTCAAAGAGGTTGGAGACCCAGTACTTC. Residues: CASSSSKRLETQYF.

This rearrangement joins TRBV5-1 to TRBJ2-1, with D perhaps matching TRBD1 (6 bases). This CDR3 has 16 amino acids. V gave up 1 base and J gave up 0 bases, with 11 bases separating them. Per germline, CDR1 SGHRS and CDR2 YFSETQ. The CDR3, as DNA: TGCGCCAGCAGCTTGAACACAGGGTTCTCCTACAATGAGCAGTTCTTC. Translation: CASSLNTGFSYNEQFF.

The gene calls are TRBV18 and TRBJ1-3; perhaps TRBD1 as D (5 bases). This CDR3 is built from 15 residues. CDR1 is KGHSH, CDR2 LQKENI, per germline. The ends were cut back, 2 bases at V and 2 bases at J, with 10 bases in the middle. The CDR3 DNA sequence: TGTGCCAGCTCACCATCGGTAGGGGCTGGAAACACCATATATTTT. Protein sequence: CASSPSVGAGNTIYF.

V gene TRBV19 combines with J gene TRBJ2-1; D might be TRBD1 (7 bases). V was cut by 4 bases and J by 6 bases, with 13 bases left in between. The CDR3 sequence is 14 residues long. Looked up from germline, CDR1 is LNHDA and CDR2 is SQIVND (reference sequence). The CDR3 loop reads CASSTGGTANEQFF. CDR3 nucleotides: TGTGCCAGTAGTACGGGCGGGACAGCCAATGAGCAGTTCTTC.

The rearrangement links TRBV28 to TRBJ2-7; 10 nucleotides agree with TRBD2. The ends lost 6 bases at V and 4 bases at J; junction bases unmatched: 6. This CDR3 region has 14 residues. Germline V gene data show CDR1 as MDHEN and CDR2 as SYDVKM. The CDR3 bases are TGTGCCAGCAGAGGTAGCGGGAGGTGGTACGAGCAGTACTTC. Amino acids: CASRGSGRWYEQYF.

CDR3 in DNA: TGTGCCAGCAGCTTGAACCCAGGGGGCGGATACAACGAGCAGTACTTC. Protein sequence: CASSLNPGGGYNEQYF. This chain links TRBV9 with TRBJ2-7, with 8 bases lining up with TRBD1. V trimming: 4 bases; J trimming: 5 bases; junction bases outside the gene matches: 14. This CDR3 contains 16 residues. Germline V gene sequence: CDR1 SGDLS, CDR2 YYNGEE.

In its sample, this clone was seen once. The chain has TRBV11-3 and TRBJ2-2, with TRBD2 matching over 10 bases. The trim removed 0 bases at V and 1 base at J, leaving 11 bases unmatched. This CDR3 contains 20 residues. Germline assignment: CDR1 SGHNT and CDR2 YENEEA. Here the CDR3 reads CASSLELYFSSGGNTGELFF. The CDR3 region has the DNA TGTGCCAGCAGCTTAGAGCTATACTTCTCTAGCGGGGGGAACACCGGGGAGCTGTTTTTT.

This rearrangement joins TRBV4-2 to TRBJ1-2; 10 bases line up with TRBD1. The CDR3 is made up of 15 amino acids. The germline V gene has CDR1 LGHNA and CDR2 YNFKEQ. V trimming: 4 bases; J trimming: 6 bases; junction bases outside the gene matches: 8. The CDR3 coding sequence is TGTGCCAGCAGCCCCAGTCCGGGACAGGGGAATGGCTACACCTTC. Protein sequence: CASSPSPGQGNGYTF.

The V call is TRBV4-1, the J call TRBJ2-1; 7 nucleotides match TRBD1. Losses at the gene ends were 0 bases for V and 6 bases for J; bases not matched to a gene: 2. The CDR3 is made up of 14 amino acids. Looked up from germline, CDR1 is MGHRA and CDR2 is YSYEKL. The CDR3 DNA follows: TGCGCCAGCAGCCAAGAGGACAGGATCAATGAGCAGTTCTTC. Protein sequence: CASSQEDRINEQFF.

V and J are TRBV7-8 and TRBJ2-5; TRBD2 matches 8 bases. V trimming: 2 bases; J trimming: 7 bases; junction bases outside the gene matches: 3. Germline V gene data show CDR1 as SGHVS and CDR2 as FQNEAQ. CDR3 length: 13 residues. CDR3 sequence: CASSLNRGGTQYF. CDR3 coding DNA: TGTGCCAGCAGCTTAAACCGGGGGGGGACCCAGTACTTC.

The chain links TRBV7-2 to TRBJ2-1, with D maybe TRBD2 (5 bases). Trimming left V 3 bases short and J 7 bases short, with 16 bases between. The CDR3 has 15 residues. Germline CDR1 reads SGHTA; CDR2 reads FQGNSA. Here the CDR3 reads CASSFLGVLQNEQFF. The CDR3 region has the DNA TGTGCCAGCAGCTTCTTGGGAGTACTCCAGAATGAGCAGTTCTTC. The variable domain in full, with the rest retrieved from reference TRBV7-2 and TRBJ2-1, is GAGVSQSPSNKVTEKGKDVELRCDPISGHTALYWYRQSLGQGLEFLIYFQGNSAPDKSGLPSDRFSAERTGGSVSTLTIQRTQQEDSAVYLCASSFLGVLQNEQFFGPGTRLTVL.

The V and J genes are TRBV7-2 and TRBJ2-1; 12 bases align to TRBD2. With 2 bases clipped from V and 6 bases from J, the junction kept 14 bases outside the gene matches. CDR1 and CDR2 from the germline V gene are SGHTA and FQGNSA. There are 19 residues in the CDR3. CDR3 loop: CASSLSPPRLAGGGNEQFF. Written as DNA, the CDR3 is TGTGCCAGCAGCTTATCCCCGCCCAGGCTAGCGGGAGGGGGCAATGAGCAGTTCTTC.

The rearrangement uses TRBV28 and TRBJ1-5; D gene unclear. V gave up 4 bases and J gave up 0 bases, with 7 bases separating them. Germline V lookup: CDR1 MDHEN, CDR2 SYDVKM. The CDR3 spans 14 residues. The CDR3 DNA sequence: TGTGCCAGCAGTTCGTACAGTAGCAATCAGCCCCAGCATTTT. It translates to CASSSYSSNQPQHF.

CDR3 region: CASSSSPGNTEAFF. The CDR3 DNA reads as TGCGCCAGCAGCTCCTCTCCGGGGAACACTGAAGCTTTCTTT. This chain joins TRBV5-1 and TRBJ1-1; D gene uncertain. CDR1 SGHRS and CDR2 YFSETQ come from the germline V gene. CDR3 length: 14 amino acids. V was shortened by 3 bases and J by 1 base, with 10 bases between the two germline ends. The full variable domain, with the rest looked up from reference TRBV5-1 and TRBJ1-1, is KAGVTQTPRYLIKTRGQQVTLSCSPISGHRSVSWYQQTPGQGLQFLFEYFSETQRNKGNFPGRFSGRQFSNSRSEMNVSTLELGDSALYLCASSSSPGNTEAFFGQGTRLTVV.